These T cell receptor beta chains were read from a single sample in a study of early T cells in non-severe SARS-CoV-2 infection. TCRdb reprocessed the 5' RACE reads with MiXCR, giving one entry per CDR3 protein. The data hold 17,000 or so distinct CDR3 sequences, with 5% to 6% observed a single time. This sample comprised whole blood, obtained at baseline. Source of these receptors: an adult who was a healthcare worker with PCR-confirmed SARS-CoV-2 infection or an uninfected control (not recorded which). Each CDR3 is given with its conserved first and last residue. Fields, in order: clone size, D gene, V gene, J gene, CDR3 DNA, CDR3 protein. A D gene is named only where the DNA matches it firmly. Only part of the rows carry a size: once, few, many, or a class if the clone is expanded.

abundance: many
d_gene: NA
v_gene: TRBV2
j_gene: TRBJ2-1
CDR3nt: TGTGCCAGCAGAGGACCCGACGCCAATGAGCAGTTCTTC
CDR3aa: CASRGPDANEQFF

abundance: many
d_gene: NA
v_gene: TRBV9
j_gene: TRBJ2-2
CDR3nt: TGTGCCAGCAGCGTAAACAGGGTTGGAGCCGGGGAGCTGTTTTTT
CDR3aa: CASSVNRVGAGELFF

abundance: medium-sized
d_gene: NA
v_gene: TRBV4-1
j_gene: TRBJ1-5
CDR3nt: TGCGCCAGCAGCCAACTGTTTAGGGACAATCAGCCCCAGCATTTT
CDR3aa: CASSQLFRDNQPQHF

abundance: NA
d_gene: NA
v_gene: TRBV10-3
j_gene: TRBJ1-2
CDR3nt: TGTGCCATCAGACCGGGACCGCAAAACTATGGCTACACCTTC
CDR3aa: CAIRPGPQNYGYTF

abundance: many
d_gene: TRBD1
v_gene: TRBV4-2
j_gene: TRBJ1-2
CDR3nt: TGTGCCAGCAGCCAAGAAGTTGGCAGGGGGCTTGGGGGCTACACCTTC
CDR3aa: CASSQEVGRGLGGYTF

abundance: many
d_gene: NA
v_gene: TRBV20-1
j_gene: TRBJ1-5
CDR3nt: TGCAGTGGACAGGTTTCGGATCAGCCCCAGCATTTT
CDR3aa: CSGQVSDQPQHF

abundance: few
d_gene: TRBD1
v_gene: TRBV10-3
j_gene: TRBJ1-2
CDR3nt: TGTGCCATCAGATTGACAGGGGCGGACTATGGCTACACCTTC
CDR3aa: CAIRLTGADYGYTF

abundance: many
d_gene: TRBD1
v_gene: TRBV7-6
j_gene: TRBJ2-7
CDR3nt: TGTGCCAGCAGCTTTACACAGGAGGGACAGGGCTACGAGCAGTACTTC
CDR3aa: CASSFTQEGQGYEQYF

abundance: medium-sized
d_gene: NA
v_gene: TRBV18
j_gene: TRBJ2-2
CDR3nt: TGTGCCAGCTCCTTGGGGACGAGATCCACCGGGGAGCTGTTTTTT
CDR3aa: CASSLGTRSTGELFF

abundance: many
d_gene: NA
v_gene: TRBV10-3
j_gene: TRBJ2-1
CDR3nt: TGTGCCATCGCCCCACAGGGTAGGACCTACAATGAGCAGTTCTTC
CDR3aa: CAIAPQGRTYNEQFF